This note documents a single T cell receptor beta chain sequence. Researchers partitioned CD4+ cells into CD45RA+ naive and CD45RA-negative memory subsets. This entry comes from a study of shared clonotypes between healthy human individuals. The authors' processing: ImmunoSEQ junction-only sequences lacked quality scores, so their filtering differed. Assay used: immunoSEQ multiplex PCR; TCRdb lists only in-frame clones, some missing. That table gives V, J and clone size, and the DNA gave D and trimming. There are hundreds of thousands of clones in the sample; approximately 79% occur only once, and 1.5% to 2% lies in the top ten. Trimming left V 4 bases short and J 6 bases short, with 13 bases between. The CDR3 is 14 residues long. In germline, CDR1 is MGHRA, CDR2 YSYEKL.

This clonotype was sampled from a woman aged 30 to 39 in good health. The sample consisted of memory CD4+ T cells sorted from blood. Stated subset: CD45RA-negative fraction. The chain has TRBV4-1 and TRBJ2-4; D unresolved. CDR3 sequence (DNA): TGCGCCAGCAGCCCGCCTACAACCAGAAACATTCAGTACTTC. Amino acids: CASSPPTTRNIQYF.